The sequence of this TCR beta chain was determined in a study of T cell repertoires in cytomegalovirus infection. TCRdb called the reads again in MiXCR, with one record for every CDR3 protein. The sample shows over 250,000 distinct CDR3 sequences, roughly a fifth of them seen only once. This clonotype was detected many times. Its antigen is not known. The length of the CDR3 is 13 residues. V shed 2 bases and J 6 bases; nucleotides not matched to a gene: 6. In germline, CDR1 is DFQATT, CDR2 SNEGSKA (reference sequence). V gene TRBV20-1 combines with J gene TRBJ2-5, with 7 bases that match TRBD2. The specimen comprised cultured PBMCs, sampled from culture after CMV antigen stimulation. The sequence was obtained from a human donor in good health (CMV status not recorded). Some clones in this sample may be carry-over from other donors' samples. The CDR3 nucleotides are TGCAGTGCTAGACTTGGCGGGGGAAAGACCCAGTACTTC. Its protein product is CSARLGGGKTQYF.